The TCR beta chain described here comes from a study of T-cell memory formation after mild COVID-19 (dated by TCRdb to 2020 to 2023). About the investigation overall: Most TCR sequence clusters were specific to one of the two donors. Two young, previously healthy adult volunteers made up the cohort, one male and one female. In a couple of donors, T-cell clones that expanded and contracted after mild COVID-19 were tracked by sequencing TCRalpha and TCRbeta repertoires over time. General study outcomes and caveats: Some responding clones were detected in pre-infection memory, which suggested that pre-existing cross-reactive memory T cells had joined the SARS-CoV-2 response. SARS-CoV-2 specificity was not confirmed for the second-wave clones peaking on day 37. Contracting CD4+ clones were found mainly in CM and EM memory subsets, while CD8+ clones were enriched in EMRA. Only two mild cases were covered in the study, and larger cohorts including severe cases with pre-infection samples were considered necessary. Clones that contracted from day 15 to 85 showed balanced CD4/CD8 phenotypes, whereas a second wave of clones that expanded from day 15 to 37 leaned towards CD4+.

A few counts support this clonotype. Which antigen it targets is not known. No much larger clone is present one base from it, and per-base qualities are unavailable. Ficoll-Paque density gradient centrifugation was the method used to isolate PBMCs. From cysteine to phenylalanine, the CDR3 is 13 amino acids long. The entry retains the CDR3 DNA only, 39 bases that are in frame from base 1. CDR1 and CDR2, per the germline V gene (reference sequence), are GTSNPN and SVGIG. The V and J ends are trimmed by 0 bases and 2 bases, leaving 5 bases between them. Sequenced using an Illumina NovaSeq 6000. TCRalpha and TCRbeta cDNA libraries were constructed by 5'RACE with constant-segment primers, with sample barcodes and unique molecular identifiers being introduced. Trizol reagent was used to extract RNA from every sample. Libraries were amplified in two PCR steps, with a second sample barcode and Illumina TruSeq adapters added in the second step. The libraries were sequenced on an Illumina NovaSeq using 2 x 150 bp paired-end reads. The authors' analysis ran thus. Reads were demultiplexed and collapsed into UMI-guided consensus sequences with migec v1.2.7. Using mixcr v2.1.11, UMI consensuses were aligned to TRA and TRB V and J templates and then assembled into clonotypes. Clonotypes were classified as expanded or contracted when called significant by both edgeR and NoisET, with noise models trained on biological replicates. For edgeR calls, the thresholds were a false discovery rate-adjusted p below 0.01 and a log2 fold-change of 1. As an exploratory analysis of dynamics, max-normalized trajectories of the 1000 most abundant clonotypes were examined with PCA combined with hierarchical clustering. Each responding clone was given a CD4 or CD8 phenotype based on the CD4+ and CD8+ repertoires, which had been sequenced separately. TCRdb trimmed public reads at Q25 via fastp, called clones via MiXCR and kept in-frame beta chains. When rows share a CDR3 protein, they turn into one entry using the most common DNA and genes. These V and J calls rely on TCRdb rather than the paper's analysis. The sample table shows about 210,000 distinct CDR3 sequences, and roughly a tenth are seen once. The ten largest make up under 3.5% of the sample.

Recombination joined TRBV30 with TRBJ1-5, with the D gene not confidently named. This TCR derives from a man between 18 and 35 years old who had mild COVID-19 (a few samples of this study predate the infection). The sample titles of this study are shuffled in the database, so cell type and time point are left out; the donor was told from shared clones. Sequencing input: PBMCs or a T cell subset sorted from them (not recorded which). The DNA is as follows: TGTGCCTGGAGTGTGGGAGGCAATCAGCCCCAGCATTTT. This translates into CAWSVGGNQPQHF.